A selection of T cell receptor beta chains follows, all from one sample in a study of identical twins' blood T cells. TCRdb independently ran MiXCR on the 5' RACE reads; one entry per CDR3 protein. Among around 380,000 distinct CDR3 sequences, over 25% were seen once, and the ten largest hold approximately 6.6%. The sample comprised PBMCs. Receptor source: a woman aged 18-55 years in good health. CDR3s include the opening cysteine and the closing phenylalanine or tryptophan. A D gene is named only where the DNA matches it firmly. The size of a clone is reported for some rows only, either as once, few or many, or as a class for expanded clones.

J gene,D gene,V gene,clone size,CDR3 DNA,CDR3 protein
TRBJ2-2,NA,TRBV11-3,NA,TGTGCCAGCAGCTTGATCAGTTGGGAGCCGTTTTTT,CASSLISWEPFF
TRBJ1-2,TRBD1,TRBV6-2/TRBV6-3,NA,TGTGCCAGCAGCCCGGGACAGGTGGTTGGCTACACCTTC,CASSPGQVVGYTF
TRBJ2-3,NA,TRBV5-1,NA,TGCGCCAGCAGCTCGTTAGAGACAGATACGCAGTATTTT,CASSSLETDTQYF
TRBJ2-5,NA,TRBV14,few,TGTGCCAGCAGCCATACAGGGTACTACCAAGAGACCCAGTACTTC,CASSHTGYYQETQYF
TRBJ2-3,NA,TRBV7-9,NA,TGTGCCAGCAGCTTAGCCCTCGGAGACTCCGTCGCGGATACGCAGTATTTT,CASSLALGDSVADTQYF
TRBJ1-4,TRBD1,TRBV29-1,NA,TGCAGCGTTTTCACACAGGGGCTGACTGAAAAACTGTTTTTT,CSVFTQGLTEKLFF
TRBJ2-5,NA,TRBV28,few,TGTGCCAGCACGCACATGGAGACCCAGTACTTC,CASTHMETQYF
TRBJ1-2,TRBD1,TRBV5-1,NA,TGCGCCAGCAGCCAAGATCCTCAGGGGGCGAGTGGCTACACCTTC,CASSQDPQGASGYTF
TRBJ2-1,NA,TRBV5-1,NA,TGCGCCAGCAGCTTGGAAGGGTATCTTCCATATGAGCAGTTCTTC,CASSLEGYLPYEQFF
TRBJ2-2,NA,TRBV5-1,NA,TGCGCCAGCAGATTGGCTAGGACATCGAACACCGGGGAGCTGTTTTTT,CASRLARTSNTGELFF
TRBJ2-7,NA,TRBV20-1,few,TGCAGTGCTAGAGATCTCCGCGGGGTTATGTCCTACGAGCAGTACTTC,CSARDLRGVMSYEQYF
TRBJ2-7,TRBD2,TRBV27,few,TGTGCCAGCAGTTCAGTAGCGGGAGGGTCCTACGAGCAGTACTTC,CASSSVAGGSYEQYF
TRBJ2-1,NA,TRBV18,few,TGTGCCAGCTCACCACGAGCAAGGGGAATTAGGGACAATGAGCAGTTCTTC,CASSPRARGIRDNEQFF
TRBJ1-5,TRBD1,TRBV20-1,few,TGCAGTGCTGTCCAGGGGGATCAGCCCCAGCATTTT,CSAVQGDQPQHF
TRBJ1-3,NA,TRBV4-3,few,TGCGCCAGCAGCCAAGTGGTCAGGGCTGCTGGAAACACCATATATTTT,CASSQVVRAAGNTIYF
TRBJ1-2,NA,TRBV12-5,NA,TGTGCTAGTGGTTGGACCCTAGATTATGGCTACACCTTC,CASGWTLDYGYTF
TRBJ2-2,NA,TRBV7-7,NA,TGTGCTAGCAGCTCACAGGGACGTGGCGGGGAGCTGTTTTTT,CASSSQGRGGELFF
TRBJ2-1,TRBD2,TRBV10-1,NA,TGCGCCAGCAGTGAGCTAGCGGGAAAGGAGCAGTTCTTC,CASSELAGKEQFF
TRBJ1-5,TRBD1,TRBV20-1,NA,TGCAGTGCCAGACAGGGGGTTTTTCAGCCCCAGCATTTT,CSARQGVFQPQHF
TRBJ1-4,TRBD1,TRBV7-8,NA,TGTGCCAGCAGGGCCTCGGACAGGGCTGAAAAACTGTTTTTT,CASRASDRAEKLFF
TRBJ2-7,TRBD1,TRBV6-5,NA,TGTGCCAGCAGGGACAGGACGACCTACGGGCAGTACTTC,CASRDRTTYGQYF
TRBJ2-1,TRBD2,TRBV6-4,NA,TGTGCCAGCAGCCTTACTAGCGGCAATAGGAATGAGCAGTTCTTC,CASSLTSGNRNEQFF
TRBJ1-4,NA,TRBV7-8,few,TGTGCCAGCAGCTTAACGGGGTTCAGGACTGAACTGTTTTTT,CASSLTGFRTELFF
TRBJ1-2,TRBD1,TRBV7-9,few,TGTGCCAGCAGCTTAGGGTCCGGGACAGGGGGTGGCTACACCTTC,CASSLGSGTGGGYTF
TRBJ1-2,NA,TRBV7-9,NA,TGTGCCAGCAGCTTAACTCCGAATAACTATGGCTACACCTTC,CASSLTPNNYGYTF
TRBJ2-7,TRBD1,TRBV11-2,few,TGTGCCAGCAGAGGACAGGGGGAGTACGAGCAGTACTTC,CASRGQGEYEQYF
TRBJ1-5,NA,TRBV12-3/TRBV12-4,few,TGTGCCAGCAGTCGTGTCGGGGCCAATCAGCCCCAGCATTTT,CASSRVGANQPQHF
TRBJ1-3,TRBD1,TRBV28,few,TGTGCCAGCAGTCGTCCTCTTTCGGACAGGGCCTCTGGAAACACCATATATTTT,CASSRPLSDRASGNTIYF
TRBJ1-1,NA,TRBV12-3/TRBV12-4,few,TGTGCCAGCAGTTTAAACCCGGACACTGAAGCTTTCTTT,CASSLNPDTEAFF
TRBJ1-2,NA,TRBV7-9,NA,TGTGCCAGCACTTCCCTTTACGGGGGAAGGTATGGCTACACCTTC,CASTSLYGGRYGYTF
TRBJ1-1,NA,TRBV2,NA,TGTGCCAGCAGTGAGTATAGTTCCGGGCCCTCTGAAGCTTTCTTT,CASSEYSSGPSEAFF
TRBJ2-2,NA,TRBV11-3,few,TGTGCCAGCAGCTTAGTAGCAGGCGGGGAGCTGTTTTTT,CASSLVAGGELFF
TRBJ2-2,NA,TRBV29-1,few,TGCAGCGTTGGCTCCTTTCCCCTCTCAACGTACAGGGAGCGGAGCGGGGAGCTGTTTTTT,CSVGSFPLSTYRERSGELFF
TRBJ1-2,NA,TRBV20-1,NA,TGCAGTGCTTCACAGGAGCACGGCTACACCTTC,CSASQEHGYTF
TRBJ2-7,NA,TRBV27,NA,TGTGCCAGCATCCAAGACGTTGGGACCTACGAGCAGTACTTC,CASIQDVGTYEQYF
TRBJ1-1,NA,TRBV20-1,NA,TGCAGTGCTAGGGGAGCTCGGCTCGGGAAAGCTTTCTTT,CSARGARLGKAFF
TRBJ1-4,NA,TRBV18,NA,TGTGCCAGCTCACCTGAGAGTGGGGAGAAAAAACTGTTTTTT,CASSPESGEKKLFF
TRBJ1-1,NA,TRBV5-1,NA,TGCGCCAGCAGCCCAACCGGGACACCTAACACTGAAGCTTTCTTT,CASSPTGTPNTEAFF
TRBJ1-2,NA,TRBV7-9,NA,TGTGCCAGCAGTTTACTGGCGGGGAACTATGGCTACACCTTC,CASSLLAGNYGYTF
TRBJ2-2,NA,TRBV2,NA,TGTGCCAGCAGTGAATCGGGGAGGTGGCTGTTTTTT,CASSESGRWLFF
TRBJ2-2,NA,TRBV9,NA,TGTGCCAGCATGGCGGCCGGGGAGCTGTTTTTT,CASMAAGELFF
TRBJ1-2,NA,TRBV29-1,many,TGCAGCGTTGATAGACCGGCAGGCTATGGCTACACCTTC,CSVDRPAGYGYTF
TRBJ1-2,NA,TRBV29-1,NA,TGCAGCGCAGAAATATACTATGGCTACACCTTC,CSAEIYYGYTF
TRBJ1-1,NA,TRBV2,NA,TGTGCCAGCAGTGCGATGAAAATGAACACTGAAGCTTTCTTT,CASSAMKMNTEAFF
TRBJ2-1,NA,TRBV29-1,NA,TGCAGCGTTGAAGGGGTGCGGTATGAGCAGTTCTTC,CSVEGVRYEQFF
TRBJ2-1,NA,TRBV6-5,few,TGTGCCAGCAGTTACGGCGACCTTGGTGAGCAGTTCTTC,CASSYGDLGEQFF
TRBJ2-2,TRBD2,TRBV5-1,NA,TGCGCCAGCATCCCTGGACTAGCGGGAGTTGGTGGCACCGGGGAGCTGTTTTTT,CASIPGLAGVGGTGELFF
TRBJ1-1,TRBD1,TRBV4-2,NA,TGTGCCAGCAGCCAAGCCACAGGGGGCACTGAAGCTTTCTTT,CASSQATGGTEAFF
TRBJ1-1,NA,TRBV7-9,few,TGTGCCAGCAGACCTACAGGCGCCTGGGGGGCTTTCTTT,CASRPTGAWGAFF
TRBJ2-5,TRBD1,TRBV10-2,NA,TGCGCCAGCAGGGGGACAGGGCAAGAGACCCAGTACTTC,CASRGTGQETQYF
TRBJ2-1,TRBD2,TRBV20-1,few,TGCAGTGCGATCAGCGGGAGTAATGAGCAGTTCTTC,CSAISGSNEQFF
TRBJ1-1,NA,TRBV7-9,NA,TGTGCCAGCAGGGATCAGGGTGCAAGCACTGAAGCTTTCTTT,CASRDQGASTEAFF
TRBJ1-1,NA,TRBV7-2,NA,TGTGCCAGCAGACGAGAAGACAGACTGAACACTGAAGCTTTCTTT,CASRREDRLNTEAFF